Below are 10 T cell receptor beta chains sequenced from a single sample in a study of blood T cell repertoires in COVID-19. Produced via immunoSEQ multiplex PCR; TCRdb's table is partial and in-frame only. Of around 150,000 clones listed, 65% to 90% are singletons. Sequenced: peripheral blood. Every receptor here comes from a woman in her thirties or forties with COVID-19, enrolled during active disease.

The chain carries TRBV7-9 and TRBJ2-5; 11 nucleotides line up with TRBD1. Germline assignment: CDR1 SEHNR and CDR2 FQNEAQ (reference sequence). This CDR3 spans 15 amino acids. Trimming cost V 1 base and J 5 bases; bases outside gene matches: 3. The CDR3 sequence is CASSLGDRGSETQYF. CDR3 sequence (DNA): TGTGCCAGCAGCTTAGGGGACAGGGGGTCGGAGACCCAGTACTTC.

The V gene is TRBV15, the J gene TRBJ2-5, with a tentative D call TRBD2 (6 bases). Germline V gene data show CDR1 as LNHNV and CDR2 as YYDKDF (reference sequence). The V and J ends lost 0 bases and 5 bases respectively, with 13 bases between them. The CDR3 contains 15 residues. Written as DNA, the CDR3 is TGTGCCACCAGCAGAGATTATCTCCGGGGGGAGACCCAGTACTTC. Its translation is CATSRDYLRGETQYF.

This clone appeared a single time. This CDR3 reads CASSPTGHILAETQYF. The CDR3 nucleotides are TGTGCCAGCAGCCCAACGGGACACATCTTAGCAGAGACCCAGTACTTC. The rearrangement links TRBV11-2 to TRBJ2-5; TRBD1 is a possible D gene (6 bases). Germline CDR1 is SGHAT and CDR2 is FQNNGV. This CDR3 has 16 amino acids. The V gene lost 5 bases and the J gene lost 4 bases, with 20 bases spanning the gap.

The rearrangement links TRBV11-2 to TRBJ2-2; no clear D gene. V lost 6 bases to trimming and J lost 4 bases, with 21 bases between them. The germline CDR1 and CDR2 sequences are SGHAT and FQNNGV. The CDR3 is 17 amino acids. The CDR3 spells CASRIHGAGPSTGELFF. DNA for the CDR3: TGTGCCAGCAGGATCCATGGAGCCGGTCCGAGCACCGGGGAGCTGTTTTTT.

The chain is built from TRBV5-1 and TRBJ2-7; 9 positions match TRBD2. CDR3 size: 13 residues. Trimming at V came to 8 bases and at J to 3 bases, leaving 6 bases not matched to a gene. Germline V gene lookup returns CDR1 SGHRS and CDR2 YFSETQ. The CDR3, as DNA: TGCGCCAGTACCGGGACTAGCATCTACGAGCAGTACTTC. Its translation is CASTGTSIYEQYF.

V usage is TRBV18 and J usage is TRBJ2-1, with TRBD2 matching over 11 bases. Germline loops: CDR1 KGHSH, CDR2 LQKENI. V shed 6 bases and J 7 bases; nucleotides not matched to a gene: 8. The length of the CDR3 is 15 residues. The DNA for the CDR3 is TGTGCCAGCTCGCTACTAGCGGGGGCTGGAAATGAGCAGTTCTTC. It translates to CASSLLAGAGNEQFF.

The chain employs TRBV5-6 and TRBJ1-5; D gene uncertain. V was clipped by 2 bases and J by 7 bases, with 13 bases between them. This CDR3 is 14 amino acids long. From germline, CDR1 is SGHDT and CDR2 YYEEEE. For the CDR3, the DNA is TGTGCCAGCAGCTTAACACACAGAGACCAGCCCCAGCATTTT. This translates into CASSLTHRDQPQHF. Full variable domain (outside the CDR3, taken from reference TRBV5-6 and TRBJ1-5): DAGVTQSPTHLIKTRGQQVTLRCSPKSGHDTVSWYQQALGQGPQFIFQYYEEEERQRGNFPDRFSGHQFPNYSSELNVNALLLGDSALYLCASSLTHRDQPQHFGDGTRLSIL.

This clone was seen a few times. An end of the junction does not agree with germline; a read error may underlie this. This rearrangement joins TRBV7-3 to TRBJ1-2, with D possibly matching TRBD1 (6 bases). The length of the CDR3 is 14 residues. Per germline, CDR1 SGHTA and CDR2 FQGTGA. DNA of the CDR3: TGTGCCAGCAGCCTCCCCTGGGGGGGCAGACCCACCCCTTTC. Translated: CASSLPWGGRPTPF.

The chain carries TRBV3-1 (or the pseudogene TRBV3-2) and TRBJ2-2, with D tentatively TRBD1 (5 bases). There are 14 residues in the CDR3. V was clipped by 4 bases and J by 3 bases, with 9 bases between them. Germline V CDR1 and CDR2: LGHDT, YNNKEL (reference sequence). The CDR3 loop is CASSLTGYTGELFF. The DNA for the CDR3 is TGTGCCAGCAGCCTCACAGGATACACCGGGGAGCTGTTTTTT.

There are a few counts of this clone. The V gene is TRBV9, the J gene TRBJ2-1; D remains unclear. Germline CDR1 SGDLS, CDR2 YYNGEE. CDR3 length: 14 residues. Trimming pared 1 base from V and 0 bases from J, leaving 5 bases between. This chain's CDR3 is CASSVLSSYNEQFF. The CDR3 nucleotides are TGTGCCAGCAGCGTACTGAGCTCCTACAATGAGCAGTTCTTC.